The present entry profiles one TCR beta chain with its context. What antigen it recognizes has not been identified. There are no base qualities to consult, and no much larger clone falls within one base. The cohort comprised around 690 healthy bone marrow donors. At the time of sampling, every cohort member was nominally healthy, though immune exposures that went unrecorded were likely present. The donor was CMV seronegative and was included in the group of approximately 350 seronegative cohort members. Every donor gave a peripheral blood sample, and the peripheral blood mononuclear cells from that sample were used for TCR beta sequencing. The Qiagen DNeasy Blood Extraction Kit was used to extract genomic DNA from the blood cell samples. This entry is derived from a study of cytomegalovirus exposure and HLA in healthy donors (dated 2017 in TCRdb). Looking at the study overall: An earlier analysis of about 530 of the donors reported 276 Gb of sequence data and approximately 120 million unique TCR beta sequences obtained from about 200 million T cells. An early release that covered 500 to 800 HLA-typed donors contained approximately 300 gigabases of sequencing data and 65 million to 100 million unique TCR sequences. Among the roughly 380 genotyped donors, approximately 82% belonged to the genetic ancestry cluster associated with self-reported Caucasian donors. The study aimed to test whether signatures of past pathogen exposure could be identified by cataloging public T cell receptors. The T cell repertoires of around 730 subjects were profiled by immunosequencing and related to cytomegalovirus serostatus. A separate validation cohort of approximately 120 different subjects was used in addition to the 666-subject first cohort. The study combined high-throughput TCR immunosequencing, statistical association of individual TCRs with disease status, and machine learning to predict cytomegalovirus infection status. A later analysis re-analyzed previously published TCR beta repertoires from about 600 donors and added high-resolution HLA genotyping to study TCR occurrence patterns. In the later analysis, no new phenotypic data were used to find candidate immune exposures; instead, reliance was placed on TCR beta sequences and their occurrence across donors. An earlier analysis of approximately 640 of the donors applied high-throughput TCR beta sequencing to assess whether each TCR beta V gene segment acted as functional or pseudogenic. Donor age, sex, ethnicity and CMV serostatus were collected together with the repertoire data. In a later genetic analysis, genome-wide SNP genotypes for about three fifths of the roughly 670 donors were used, and that subset was treated as a discovery cohort. Every discovery cohort repertoire had been produced on one sequencing platform. Class I and class II HLA loci were covered by the typing at four-digit resolution. Typing coverage differed by locus: A, B, C, DRB1 and DQB1 were typed in about 620-630 donors, DQA1 in around 500, DPA1 in some 610, and DPB1 in about 450. A few DR-DQ haplotypes were handled as single units for association and clustering because linkage in the cohort was strong. On average, 235,054 unique TCR beta nucleotide sequences were sequenced per donor among a few hundred genotyped donors of the cohort, with roughly 20% of those sequences being non-productive. General study outcomes and caveats: Most TCR sequences were seen in very few donors, while some public TCRs were found in many individuals. The classifier was reported to diagnose cytomegalovirus status with high specificity and sensitivity in both the original and validation cohorts. A group of highly shared sequence variants was considered likely to be a technical artifact of the sequencing pipeline. In a later analysis, TCR association rates were found to vary across HLA loci, with the most associated TCRs seen for DRB1 alleles and the fewest for HLA-C alleles. The 87-base-pair reads could not distinguish some IMGT-functional V segments, including TRBV6-2 and TRBV6-3, so those segments were excluded. A further reported finding was that TCR beta sequences accurately predicted the HLA-A and HLA-B alleles for most subjects in the first cohort. In a later analysis, most CMV-associated TCR beta chains were found to appear HLA-restricted, with HLA associations seemingly driven largely by CMV exposure. In a later analysis, 16,951 TCR beta sequences were associated with specific HLA alleles at a false discovery rate of 0.05. In vitro tests confirmed that three of the cytomegalovirus-associated TCR beta chains recognize cytomegalovirus antigens. According to a later analysis, parvovirus B19, influenza, CMV and Epstein-Barr virus appeared linked to several top co-occurrence clusters. An earlier analysis of around 540 of the donors showed that most TCR beta V segments appeared in productive rearrangements either about 87% or about 30% of the time, which broadly matched IMGT annotations. In a later genetic analysis, fewer N-insertions in productive TCRs were reported among donors in an Asian-associated ancestry cluster than the roughly 640-donor mean. A later genetic analysis associated a missense DCLRE1C variant with V-gene and J-gene trimming of TCR beta chains, and an independent cohort replicated the association. Immune exposure information for the cohort was limited to CMV serostatus. In this cohort, only TCR beta chains were sequenced, and detectable features were limited by the absence of alpha or paired-chain data. Correlated functional status among segregating V segments might be attributable to linkage disequilibrium, but an unknown experimental factor could not be ruled out. Roughly uniform sequencing depth across donors was assumed in presence/absence analyses, although this assumption may not hold. In a later analysis, HLA-associated TCR beta chains were found to be more clonally expanded and to have lower generation probabilities than equally common non-associated chains. Because HLA typing was unavailable for some donors at each locus, only the typed subset was used in association tests. A total of 150 or so TCR beta chains were listed by the study as associated with cytomegalovirus. The authors suggested that the approach could potentially be extended to other disease states and immunological phenotypes. Assigning TCR associations to individual alleles was difficult when HLA alleles, especially DR and DQ, strongly co-occurred. Around 16 rarely observed V segments, including chromosome 9 orphons, were excluded from the earlier analysis of several hundred of the donors because counts were too low.

Library creation used the immunoSEQ multiplex PCR assay. The multiplex PCR relied on a mix of 60 forward primers for TCR Vbeta segments and 13 reverse primers for TCR Jbeta segments. The CDR3 region of rearranged TCR beta genes was amplified from genomic DNA by a multiplex PCR assay. The amplified TCR beta libraries were sequenced on the Illumina HiSeq System as 87-base-pair reads. Under the source paper's analysis protocol: In a later analysis, 80 million or so unique TCR beta chains were counted across the roughly 610 repertoires, and roughly 10 million of these chains were shared by at least two donors. A nearest-neighbor algorithm error-corrected the raw reads and collapsed the reads into unique sequences, merging closely related sequences to remove PCR and sequencing errors. To assign V, D and J gene segments, CDR3 sequences were aligned to IMGT reference sequences. For a sequence to be retained, at least a six-nucleotide match to both a V gene segment and a J gene segment was required. Rearrangements were called productive when the CDR3 lacked stop codons and stayed in frame with V and J; all others were non-productive. Following IMGT convention, CDR3 was defined as the stretch from the second conserved V-encoded cysteine up to the conserved J-encoded phenylalanine. The earlier analysis of around 640 of the donors excluded sequences that lacked an unambiguous match to a single V gene segment. In an earlier analysis of 587 of the donors, V segments were called functional above 56.7% productive rearrangements and were called segregating when the between-donor standard deviation exceeded 5%. A statistical classification framework was developed to diagnose cytomegalovirus status using the catalog of TCR beta chain sequences. A later analysis assigned V and J genes by comparing TCR nucleotide sequences with IMGT/GENE-DB human TR gene sequences. A later analysis assigned CDR3 sequences and most-parsimonious VDJ recombination scenarios with the TCRdist pipeline. In a later analysis, each TCR beta chain was defined by its CDR3 amino acid sequence together with its V-gene family, and reads lacking a unique V-gene family were excluded. A later analysis removed 550 to 650 highly shared, low-generation-probability nucleotide sequences to deal with suspected cross-contamination and a sequencing artifact. For each public chain, a later analysis derived a clonal expansion index from normalized ranks of inferred template counts within each repertoire. In a later analysis, generation probabilities were computed using a VDJ recombination model fitted to out-of-frame rearrangements, and the results were checked against IGoR. In a later analysis, TCR-TCR, TCR-HLA and TCR-CMV co-occurrence was scored with hypergeometric tests, and a repertoire-size bias correction was applied to TCR pairs. To estimate false discovery rates, a later analysis permuted the HLA or CMV assignments 20 times. In a later analysis, co-occurring TCRs were grouped using DBSCAN, and TCRdist sequence similarity was added for clustering within HLA-allele-positive subsets. Repertoires with fewer than 30,000 or more than 120,000 public chains, plus five repertoires with anomalous nucleotide sharing, were excluded from co-occurrence clustering. Here the immuneACCESS table is served through TCRdb, limited to in-frame sequences with V and J called. Missing clones are a known gap in these copies; in checked studies unresolved V genes cover under half, and the rest lacks a known reason. Clonal size and the V and J genes are those of that table, whereas D and trimming came from the DNA. The sample table shows approximately 260,000 clones, and around 90% are seen once. About 1.8% of the sample lies in the top ten.

The germline V gene yields SGHTA for CDR1 and FQGNSA for CDR2. Cut back by 5 bases and 8 bases, the V and J ends lie 15 bases apart. Spanning cysteine to phenylalanine, the CDR3 consists of 13 amino acids. Only the CDR3 portion is preserved as DNA: 39 bases, with reading frame beginning at the first base. The chain is encoded by TRBV7-2 joined to TRBJ1-2; a tentative D match to TRBD1 spans 5 bases. The sequence was obtained from a girl aged 2 to 9 in good health and CMV-seronegative. Material for sequencing was PBMCs. This receptor carries the CDR3 CASSRAGGEGYTF. The nucleotide sequence reads as follows: TGTGCCAGCAGCCGAGCGGGAGGGGAGGGCTACACCTTC. Reference TRBV7-2 and TRBJ1-2 genes cover what lies past the CDR3, so the full variable domain is GAGVSQSPSNKVTEKGKDVELRCDPISGHTALYWYRQSLGQGLEFLIYFQGNSAPDKSGLPSDRFSAERTGGSVSTLTIQRTQQEDSAVYLCASSRAGGEGYTFGSGTRLTVV.